This T cell receptor (beta chain) was recorded in a study of cytomegalovirus exposure and HLA in healthy donors (dated by TCRdb to about 2017). Background for the entire study: An earlier analysis of roughly 500 of the donors reported more than 250 Gb of sequence data and 120 million or so unique TCR beta sequences from about 200 million T cells. An early release that covered 500 to 800 HLA-typed donors contained about 300 gigabases of sequencing data and tens of millions of unique TCR sequences. The genetic ancestry cluster associated with self-reported Caucasian donors included roughly four fifths of the roughly 380 genotyped donors. The study aimed to test whether signatures of past pathogen exposure could be identified by cataloging public T cell receptors. The study used immunosequencing to profile the T cell repertoires of more than 650 subjects and linked those repertoires to cytomegalovirus serostatus. Besides the first cohort of about 730 subjects, a separate validation cohort made up of over a hundred different subjects was used. The study combined high-throughput TCR immunosequencing, statistical association of individual TCRs with disease status, and machine learning to predict cytomegalovirus infection status. A later analysis re-analyzed previously published TCR beta repertoires from approximately 700 donors and added high-resolution HLA genotyping to study TCR occurrence patterns. In the later analysis, no new phenotypic data were used to find candidate immune exposures; instead, reliance was placed on TCR beta sequences and their occurrence across donors. An earlier analysis of fewer than 750 of the donors used high-throughput TCR beta sequencing to judge whether each TCR beta V gene segment behaved as functional or pseudogenic. Donor age, sex, ethnicity and CMV serostatus were compiled together with the repertoire data. A later genetic analysis used genome-wide SNP genotypes for about 65% of the roughly 700 donors, treating that subset as a discovery cohort. Every discovery cohort repertoire had been produced on one sequencing platform. HLA typing included class I and class II loci at four-digit resolution. Typing coverage varied by locus: 629-630 donors for A, B, C, DRB1 and DQB1; some 520 for DQA1; about 600 for DPA1; some 470 for DPB1. Four or five DR-DQ haplotypes were handled as single units for association and clustering, since linkage in the cohort was strong. Across about 380 genotyped donors of the cohort, an average of about 250,000 unique TCR beta nucleotide sequences per donor were sequenced, and 15% to 20% of those sequences were non-productive. Results the study describes overall, beyond this receptor: In both the original and validation cohorts, the classifier was reported to diagnose cytomegalovirus status with high specificity and sensitivity. A cluster of highly shared sequence variants was judged likely to represent a technical artifact of the sequencing pipeline. Assigning TCR associations to individual alleles was difficult when HLA alleles, especially DR and DQ, strongly co-occurred. The only immune exposure information available for the cohort was CMV serostatus. Some 16 rarely observed V segments, including chromosome 9 orphons, were excluded from the earlier analysis of approximately 500 of the donors because counts were too low. Linkage disequilibrium might explain the correlated functional status among segregating V segments, but an unknown experimental factor could not be excluded. An earlier analysis of some 560 of the donors showed that most TCR beta V segments appeared in productive rearrangements either about 87% or about 30% of the time, which broadly matched IMGT annotations. The authors suggested that the approach could potentially be generalized to other disease states and immunological phenotypes. V-gene and J-gene trimming of TCR beta chains was associated with a missense DCLRE1C variant in a later genetic analysis, and the association was replicated in an independent cohort. In the study, approximately 160 TCR beta chains were listed as associated with cytomegalovirus. In a later analysis, most CMV-associated TCR beta chains were found to appear HLA-restricted, with HLA associations seemingly driven largely by CMV exposure. In a later analysis, the rate of TCR association differed among HLA loci, with DRB1 alleles having the most associated TCRs and HLA-C alleles having the fewest. Only TCR beta chains were sequenced in this cohort, and the absence of alpha or paired-chain data limited detectable features. Because some donors lacked HLA typing at each locus, the association tests relied only on the typed subset. In vitro tests confirmed that a few of the cytomegalovirus-associated TCR beta chains recognize cytomegalovirus antigens. Most TCR sequences were observed very rarely across donors, whereas some public TCRs were present in many individuals. Because the 87-base-pair reads could not distinguish some IMGT-functional V segments, including TRBV6-2 and TRBV6-3, those segments were excluded. Compared with equally common non-associated chains, HLA-associated TCR beta chains in a later analysis were more clonally expanded and had lower generation probabilities. Sequencing depth was assumed to be roughly uniform across donors in the presence/absence analyses, though that assumption may not hold. At a false discovery rate of 0.05, a later analysis linked 16,951 TCR beta sequences to specific HLA alleles. A further reported finding was that TCR beta sequences accurately predicted the HLA-A and HLA-B alleles for most subjects in the first cohort. A later genetic analysis reported fewer N-insertions in productive TCRs among donors in an Asian-associated ancestry cluster than the roughly 670-donor mean. In a later analysis, several top co-occurrence clusters were reported to appear linked to parvovirus B19, influenza, CMV and Epstein-Barr virus.

On this clone itself: Its recognized antigen is unknown. Base quality data are lacking; no much larger clone is found one base away.

From the germline V gene (reference sequence), CDR1 is SGHNT and CDR2 is YYREEE. From the cysteine through the phenylalanine, the CDR3 covers 16 amino acids. The DNA shown is the 48-base CDR3, in frame from base 1. V is pruned by 5 bases and J by 8 bases, leaving 16 bases of the junction without a gene match. The cohort consisted of hundreds of healthy bone marrow donors. At the time of sampling, every cohort member was nominally healthy, though immune exposures that went unrecorded were likely present. The donor was CMV seropositive and was included in the group of approximately 300 seropositive cohort members. Each donor provided a peripheral blood sample, and peripheral blood mononuclear cells were used for TCR beta sequencing. The Qiagen DNeasy Blood Extraction Kit was used to extract genomic DNA from the blood cell samples. The library was produced with the immunoSEQ multiplex PCR assay. For the multiplex PCR, a mixture combining 60 forward primers for TCR Vbeta segments and 13 reverse primers for TCR Jbeta segments was used. Amplification of the CDR3 region of rearranged TCR beta genes was performed with a multiplex PCR assay on genomic DNA. The amplified TCR beta libraries were sequenced on the Illumina HiSeq System as 87-base-pair reads. Under the source paper's analysis protocol: In a later analysis, roughly 80 million unique TCR beta chains were counted across the roughly 700 repertoires, and around 10 million of these chains were shared by at least two donors. A nearest-neighbor algorithm error-corrected the raw reads and collapsed the reads into unique sequences, merging closely related sequences to remove PCR and sequencing errors. Alignment of CDR3 sequences to IMGT reference sequences was used to assign V, D and J gene segments. Each retained sequence needed at least a six-nucleotide match to both a V gene segment and a J gene segment. A rearrangement was called productive if the CDR3 had no stop codons and remained in frame with V and J, and every other rearrangement was called non-productive. Following IMGT convention, CDR3 was defined as the stretch from the second conserved V-encoded cysteine up to the conserved J-encoded phenylalanine. Sequences without an unambiguous match to a single V gene segment were excluded from the earlier analysis of approximately 600 of the donors. In an earlier analysis of approximately 590 of the donors, V segments were called functional above 56.7% productive rearrangements and were called segregating when the between-donor standard deviation exceeded 5%. A statistical classification framework was developed to diagnose cytomegalovirus status using the catalog of TCR beta chain sequences. V and J gene assignment, in a later analysis, came from comparing TCR nucleotide sequences with IMGT/GENE-DB human TR gene sequences. The TCRdist pipeline was used in a later analysis to assign CDR3 sequences and most-parsimonious VDJ recombination scenarios. In a later analysis, every TCR beta chain was defined by the combination of its CDR3 amino acid sequence and its V-gene family, and reads without a unique V-gene family were dropped. As a way to deal with suspected cross-contamination and a sequencing artifact, a later analysis dropped approximately 590 nucleotide sequences that were highly shared and had low generation probability. In a later analysis, a clonal expansion index was calculated for each public chain from normalized within-repertoire ranks of inferred template counts. Generation probabilities in a later analysis came from a VDJ recombination model fitted to out-of-frame rearrangements, and those results were checked against IGoR. A later analysis scored TCR-TCR, TCR-HLA and TCR-CMV co-occurrence with hypergeometric tests, applying a repertoire-size bias correction to TCR pairs. False discovery rates were estimated in a later analysis by permuting HLA or CMV assignments 20 times. In a later analysis, co-occurring TCRs were grouped with DBSCAN, and TCRdist sequence similarity was added when clustering was performed within HLA-allele-positive subsets. Co-occurrence clustering excluded repertoires with fewer than 30,000 or more than 120,000 public chains, plus five with anomalous nucleotide sharing. TCRdb retrieved this table from immuneACCESS and kept in-frame rearrangements only. Not all clones are present; in checked studies, unresolved V genes account for under half, and no reason is known for the remainder. V and J calls and clone size follow that table, whereas D and trimming were derived from the DNA. Across this sample there are roughly 100,000 clones, with about 75% seen only once. The ten largest clones add up to about 5.3% of the sample.

The specimen sequenced was PBMCs. The sequence was collected from a man in his sixties in good health and CMV-seropositive. This chain is built from TRBV5-4 and TRBJ2-1; TRBD2 agrees with 7 junctional bases. The CDR3 reads as follows: CASSLSATSLMDEQFF. The DNA sequence is as follows: TGTGCCAGCAGTTTAAGCGCGACTAGCCTTATGGATGAGCAGTTCTTC.